These T cell receptor beta chains were read from a single sample in a study of T cell responses to AZD1222 COVID-19 vaccine. TCRdb's table, derived via immunoSEQ multiplex PCR, lists solely in-frame clones and lacks some. The sample gives approximately 110,000 clones, roughly nine tenths of which show up once; less than 8.5% is in the top ten. The sample was peripheral blood, taken on day 0 of AZD1222 vaccination. These receptors were taken from an adult in good health. Both conserved end residues are part of each CDR3. The D gene is left open where the match is weak. Only part of the rows carry a size: once, few, many, or a class if the clone is expanded.

j_call: TRBJ2-5; v_call: TRBV7-2; d_call: -; clone_size: -; cdr3_nt: TGTGCCAGCAGCTTCGGGACGGAAGAGACCCAGTACTTC; cdr3_aa: CASSFGTEETQYF
j_call: TRBJ2-5; v_call: TRBV6-5; d_call: -; clone_size: -; cdr3_nt: TGTGCCAGCAGTTGGGGGGCAGCCCAAGAGACCCAGTACTTC; cdr3_aa: CASSWGAAQETQYF
j_call: TRBJ1-3; v_call: TRBV28; d_call: -; clone_size: -; cdr3_nt: TGTGCCAGCAGTTACGACAGACACTCTGGAAACACCATATATTTT; cdr3_aa: CASSYDRHSGNTIYF
j_call: TRBJ2-1; v_call: TRBV10-3; d_call: -; clone_size: -; cdr3_nt: TGTGCCATCAGTGAGTCGGGAATAGGGAGTGAGCAGTTCTTC; cdr3_aa: CAISESGIGSEQFF
j_call: TRBJ2-1; v_call: TRBV10-3; d_call: -; clone_size: -; cdr3_nt: TGTGCCATCGGGGTGGGTGGTAGCGGCTTTTACAATGAGCAGTTCTTC; cdr3_aa: CAIGVGGSGFYNEQFF
j_call: TRBJ2-7; v_call: TRBV5-1; d_call: -; clone_size: -; cdr3_nt: TGCGCCAGCAGTTTCGACATGGGCCCCTACGAGCAGTACTTC; cdr3_aa: CASSFDMGPYEQYF
j_call: TRBJ1-2; v_call: TRBV6-1; d_call: TRBD1; clone_size: once; cdr3_nt: TGTGCCAGCAGTGAACCGACAGGGTATGGCTACACCTTC; cdr3_aa: CASSEPTGYGYTF
j_call: TRBJ2-1; v_call: TRBV19; d_call: TRBD2; clone_size: -; cdr3_nt: TGTGCCAGTATCTCACTAGCGGGAGGGCGGGATGAGCAGTTCTTC; cdr3_aa: CASISLAGGRDEQFF
j_call: TRBJ1-2; v_call: TRBV29-1; d_call: -; clone_size: -; cdr3_nt: TGCAGCGTTGTTCCGGGGGCCTATGGCTACACCTTC; cdr3_aa: CSVVPGAYGYTF
j_call: TRBJ1-6; v_call: TRBV11-2; d_call: TRBD1; clone_size: -; cdr3_nt: TGTGCCAGCAGCTCAGACAGGGTGGCACCCCTCCACTTT; cdr3_aa: CASSSDRVAPLHF
j_call: TRBJ2-5; v_call: TRBV19; d_call: -; clone_size: -; cdr3_nt: TGTGCCAGTAGTATAGCCTACCGAGAGACCCAGTACTTC; cdr3_aa: CASSIAYRETQYF
j_call: TRBJ1-6; v_call: TRBV18; d_call: TRBD1; clone_size: -; cdr3_nt: TGTGCCAGCTCACCTATGGACAGGGGGGTCAATTCACCCCTCCACTTT; cdr3_aa: CASSPMDRGVNSPLHF
j_call: TRBJ1-2; v_call: TRBV5-1; d_call: -; clone_size: few; cdr3_nt: TGCGCCAGCAGTCCAGGTGATCGTACCTATGGCTACACCTTC; cdr3_aa: CASSPGDRTYGYTF
j_call: TRBJ1-2; v_call: TRBV7-9; d_call: -; clone_size: -; cdr3_nt: TGTGCCAGCAGCGAGTATGGCTACACCTTC; cdr3_aa: CASSEYGYTF
j_call: TRBJ2-5; v_call: TRBV5-6; d_call: TRBD1; clone_size: -; cdr3_nt: TGTGCCAGCAGCTCGACAGGGGAGGAAGAGACCCAGTACTTC; cdr3_aa: CASSSTGEEETQYF
j_call: TRBJ2-5; v_call: TRBV18; d_call: -; clone_size: -; cdr3_nt: TGTGCCAGCTCACCGCGGGACAGAATAGAGACCCAGTACTTC; cdr3_aa: CASSPRDRIETQYF
j_call: TRBJ2-7; v_call: TRBV10-1; d_call: TRBD1; clone_size: -; cdr3_nt: TGCGCCAGCAGTGGTCCAGGGGGTCCCCCCGAGCAGTACTTC; cdr3_aa: CASSGPGGPPEQYF
j_call: TRBJ1-2; v_call: TRBV18; d_call: TRBD1; clone_size: -; cdr3_nt: TGTGCCAGCTCACCCAACAGGGGGGCAGACTATGGCTACACCTTC; cdr3_aa: CASSPNRGADYGYTF
j_call: TRBJ1-5; v_call: TRBV6-2/TRBV6-3; d_call: -; clone_size: once; cdr3_nt: TGTGCCAGCAGTGGTAGGACAAGCCGATTAGGCGATAAGCCCCAGCATTTT; cdr3_aa: CASSGRTSRLGDKPQHF
j_call: TRBJ1-2; v_call: TRBV6-5; d_call: -; clone_size: -; cdr3_nt: TGTGCCAGCAGTTACTCAGCCGGGGGCAGCTATGGCTACACCTTC; cdr3_aa: CASSYSAGGSYGYTF
j_call: TRBJ1-1; v_call: TRBV19; d_call: -; clone_size: -; cdr3_nt: TGTGCCAGTAGTGCCTTTTTTCGGGGGGGCGCAAATACTGAAGCTTTCTTT; cdr3_aa: CASSAFFRGGANTEAFF
j_call: TRBJ1-3; v_call: TRBV7-9; d_call: -; clone_size: -; cdr3_nt: TGTGCCAGCAGCTCACAGGGTATTGCTGGAAACACCATATATTTT; cdr3_aa: CASSSQGIAGNTIYF
j_call: TRBJ1-1; v_call: TRBV5-4; d_call: -; clone_size: -; cdr3_nt: TGTGCCAGCAGCTCAAGGGGGGGGATTCCTGAAGCTTTCTTT; cdr3_aa: CASSSRGGIPEAFF
j_call: TRBJ1-2; v_call: TRBV10-3; d_call: -; clone_size: -; cdr3_nt: TGTGCCATCAGCCCCATCCGGGACACTAGCGACTATGGCTACACCTTC; cdr3_aa: CAISPIRDTSDYGYTF
j_call: TRBJ1-2; v_call: TRBV7-9; d_call: TRBD1; clone_size: -; cdr3_nt: TGTGCCAGCAGCGAGGGTCCCTGGGACAGTCATGGCTACACCTTC; cdr3_aa: CASSEGPWDSHGYTF
j_call: TRBJ1-2; v_call: TRBV7-3; d_call: TRBD1; clone_size: -; cdr3_nt: TGTGCCAGCAGCGACCGACAGGGTTATGGCTACACCTTC; cdr3_aa: CASSDRQGYGYTF
j_call: TRBJ1-1; v_call: TRBV19; d_call: -; clone_size: -; cdr3_nt: TGTGCCAGTAGTATAGGGGTTGGATGGACTGAAGCTTTCTTT; cdr3_aa: CASSIGVGWTEAFF
j_call: TRBJ2-3; v_call: TRBV12-5; d_call: TRBD2; clone_size: -; cdr3_nt: TGTGCTAGTGGTAACCCAGCGGGAGGACCCACAGATACGCAGTATTTT; cdr3_aa: CASGNPAGGPTDTQYF
j_call: TRBJ1-2; v_call: TRBV18; d_call: -; clone_size: -; cdr3_nt: TGTGCCAGCTCACCAGGATATGGCTACACCTTC; cdr3_aa: CASSPGYGYTF
j_call: TRBJ1-2; v_call: TRBV6-5; d_call: TRBD1; clone_size: -; cdr3_nt: TGTGCCAGCACCCCACAGGGGGCAGGAGGTGGCTACACCTTC; cdr3_aa: CASTPQGAGGGYTF
j_call: TRBJ1-3; v_call: TRBV6-1; d_call: -; clone_size: -; cdr3_nt: TGTGCAAGCTCCCGGGACACCGCCCAAGGAAACACCATATATTTT; cdr3_aa: CASSRDTAQGNTIYF
j_call: TRBJ1-1; v_call: TRBV7-8; d_call: TRBD1; clone_size: -; cdr3_nt: TGTGCCAGCAGCCCAGACAGGGCCCCGAACACTGAAGCTTTCTTT; cdr3_aa: CASSPDRAPNTEAFF
j_call: TRBJ1-3; v_call: TRBV7-9; d_call: -; clone_size: -; cdr3_nt: TGTGCCAGCAGCTTACTGAGGGTAGGGGACACCATATATTTT; cdr3_aa: CASSLLRVGDTIYF
j_call: TRBJ1-4; v_call: TRBV30; d_call: -; clone_size: once; cdr3_nt: TGTGCCTGGAGTTACGATACGGGGAGAAAACTGTTTTTT; cdr3_aa: CAWSYDTGRKLFF
j_call: TRBJ1-2; v_call: TRBV19; d_call: TRBD1; clone_size: -; cdr3_nt: TGTGCCAGTTCTCCGGGACAGGGGGCGCGTGGCTACACCTTC; cdr3_aa: CASSPGQGARGYTF
j_call: TRBJ1-6; v_call: TRBV7-2; d_call: TRBD1; clone_size: -; cdr3_nt: TGTGCCAGCAGCGGAACAGGGGCCTTCTCCTATAATTCACCCCTCCACTTT; cdr3_aa: CASSGTGAFSYNSPLHF
j_call: TRBJ1-6; v_call: TRBV3-1/TRBV3-2; d_call: -; clone_size: -; cdr3_nt: TGTGCCAGCAGCCACCTACAAAGCTATAATTCACCCCTCCACTTT; cdr3_aa: CASSHLQSYNSPLHF
j_call: TRBJ1-1; v_call: TRBV20-1; d_call: -; clone_size: -; cdr3_nt: TGCAGTGCTACCCCAAACACTGAAGCTTTCTTT; cdr3_aa: CSATPNTEAFF
j_call: TRBJ2-3; v_call: TRBV5-4; d_call: TRBD2; clone_size: -; cdr3_nt: TGTGCCAGCAGCTTGCTAGCGGGGGGTGGGGATACGCAGTATTTT; cdr3_aa: CASSLLAGGGDTQYF
j_call: TRBJ1-2; v_call: TRBV5-4; d_call: TRBD1; clone_size: -; cdr3_nt: TGTGCCAGCAGCCAGGGACAGGTCGCCTTCTATGGCTACACCTTC; cdr3_aa: CASSQGQVAFYGYTF
j_call: TRBJ2-5; v_call: TRBV2; d_call: TRBD1; clone_size: -; cdr3_nt: TGTGCCAGCCAGGACAGGGTGTGGGGAGAGACCCAGTACTTC; cdr3_aa: CASQDRVWGETQYF
j_call: TRBJ2-6; v_call: TRBV18; d_call: -; clone_size: -; cdr3_nt: TGTGCCAGCGCAACCGGGACCTCTGGGGCCAACGTCCTGACTTTC; cdr3_aa: CASATGTSGANVLTF
j_call: TRBJ1-1; v_call: TRBV4-3; d_call: -; clone_size: -; cdr3_nt: TGCGCCAGCAGCCAAGGGGGCGAGCTGAACACTGAAGCTTTCTTT; cdr3_aa: CASSQGGELNTEAFF
j_call: TRBJ1-1; v_call: TRBV3-1/TRBV3-2; d_call: -; clone_size: -; cdr3_nt: TGTGCCAGCAGCCAAGGAGGGAGTAACACTGAAGCTTTCTTT; cdr3_aa: CASSQGGSNTEAFF
j_call: TRBJ2-7; v_call: TRBV3-1/TRBV3-2; d_call: -; clone_size: -; cdr3_nt: TGTGCCAGCAGCCACGCAATGGCAGGGGAGACCTCCTACGAGCAGTACTTC; cdr3_aa: CASSHAMAGETSYEQYF
j_call: TRBJ1-1; v_call: TRBV20-1; d_call: -; clone_size: -; cdr3_nt: TGCAGTGGGACTTTCAACACTGAAGCTTTCTTT; cdr3_aa: CSGTFNTEAFF
j_call: TRBJ2-1; v_call: TRBV18; d_call: -; clone_size: -; cdr3_nt: TGTGCCAGCTCACCATCAGGGTCCTTATTAAATGAGCAGTTCTTC; cdr3_aa: CASSPSGSLLNEQFF
j_call: TRBJ1-6; v_call: TRBV6-5; d_call: -; clone_size: -; cdr3_nt: TGTGCCAGCAGTTTGGCAGGCTATAATTCACCCCTCCACTTT; cdr3_aa: CASSLAGYNSPLHF
j_call: TRBJ1-1; v_call: TRBV11-2; d_call: -; clone_size: -; cdr3_nt: TGTGCCAGCAGCTTAGTGGGCAGAAACACTGAAGCTTTCTTT; cdr3_aa: CASSLVGRNTEAFF
j_call: TRBJ2-1; v_call: TRBV2; d_call: -; clone_size: -; cdr3_nt: TGTGCCAGCAGTTGGGGAAGCTCCTACAATGAGCAGTTCTTC; cdr3_aa: CASSWGSSYNEQFF
j_call: TRBJ1-5; v_call: TRBV5-8; d_call: -; clone_size: -; cdr3_nt: TGTGCCAGCAGCTTGCCCGGACTGAGGACGGGGCAGCCCCAGCATTTT; cdr3_aa: CASSLPGLRTGQPQHF